These 16 T cell receptor beta chains were sequenced from one sample in a study of response to subunit inactivated influenza vaccine. TCRdb recomputed calls from the RT-PCR reads with MiXCR, one row per CDR3 protein. The table records a few hundred thousand distinct CDR3 sequences, 21% of them present only once. The specimen comprised PBMCs from blood, sampled 21 months after vaccination. These receptors came from a man between 50 and 70 years old who received an inactivated influenza vaccine.

This clonotype was seen only a few times. The V gene is TRBV27, the J gene TRBJ2-7, with D hard to call. Germline loops: CDR1 MNHEY, CDR2 SMNVEV (reference sequence). V gave up 2 bases and J gave up 5 bases, with 13 bases separating them. The CDR3 contains 14 residues. The CDR3 bases are TGTGCCAGCAGTTTAACGACCTACGGCGACGAGCAGTACTTC. Translation: CASSLTTYGDEQYF.

The table lists this clonotype with a few counts. The chain employs TRBV12-3 or TRBV12-4 and TRBJ1-2; D uncertain. Trimming stripped 5 bases from V and 1 base from J, with 5 bases between. CDR3 length: 12 residues. The CDR3 loop reads CASSGVNYGYTF. The CDR3 DNA reads as TGTGCCAGCAGTGGGGTTAACTATGGCTACACCTTC.

This clonotype was counted only a few times. The chain links TRBV10-3 to TRBJ1-3; 8 bases map to TRBD1. CDR3 length: 16 residues. Germline CDR1 reads ENHRY; CDR2 reads SYGVKD. Trimming cost V 5 bases and J 0 bases; bases outside gene matches: 6. The CDR3 region is CAISRQGIFSGNTIYF. CDR3 coding DNA: TGTGCCATCAGTCGACAGGGGATCTTCTCTGGAAACACCATATATTTT.

The chain is built from TRBV15 and TRBJ2-7; 11 bases fit TRBD1. The CDR3 covers 16 residues. Germline CDR1 and CDR2: LNHNV and YYDKDF (reference sequence). Trimming cost V 3 bases and J 5 bases; bases outside gene matches: 9. The CDR3 coding sequence is TGTGCCACCAGCAGGGAACCGGACAGGGGGCAGAACGAGCAGTACTTC. Translation gives CATSREPDRGQNEQYF.

The rearrangement joins TRBV9 to TRBJ2-1; 11 bases line up with TRBD2. J lost 3 bases, V lost 4 bases, and 3 bases had no gene match. The CDR3 has 15 amino acids. Germline assignment: CDR1 SGDLS and CDR2 YYNGEE. CDR3 nucleotide sequence: TGTGCCAGCAGCAAAACTAGCGGGAGCTACAATGAGCAGTTCTTC. Protein sequence: CASSKTSGSYNEQFF.

The CDR3: CASTTGPYNEQFF. DNA for the CDR3: TGTGCCAGCACCACCGGTCCTTACAATGAGCAGTTCTTC. The chain carries TRBV12-3 or TRBV12-4 and TRBJ2-1; D unclear. The V end was cut by 7 bases, the J end by 4 bases, with 11 bases between. The CDR3 extends over 13 amino acids.

The chain is built from TRBV10-3 and TRBJ1-1; possibly TRBD1 for D (6 bases). The CDR3 totals 13 residues. The V gene's germline CDR1 is ENHRY and CDR2 SYGVKD. The germline V and J ends were trimmed by 5 bases and 3 bases, with 10 bases remaining between them. The CDR3 is CAISTGSDTEAFF. The CDR3 bases are TGTGCCATCAGTACAGGGTCGGACACTGAAGCTTTCTTT.

This clonotype occurred a few times. This chain links TRBV6-2 or TRBV6-3 with TRBJ2-3, with D possibly being TRBD1 (6 bases). Germline CDR1 is MNHEY and CDR2 is SVGEGT. V was trimmed by 5 bases and J by 2 bases, leaving 11 bases between them. The CDR3 covers 14 residues. The CDR3 DNA sequence: TGTGCCAGCAGTGGTCAGGGGCCCACAGATACGCAGTATTTT. It is translated as CASSGQGPTDTQYF.

The table lists this clonotype with many counts. V and J are TRBV14 and TRBJ1-1; D might be TRBD1 (6 bases). Germline V gene lookup returns CDR1 SGHDN and CDR2 FVKESK. The ends were cut back, 5 bases at V and 3 bases at J, with 13 bases in the middle. The CDR3 loop spans 14 amino acids. As DNA, the CDR3 is TGTGCCAGCAGCGTCCAGGGGAGATACACTGAAGCTTTCTTT. Translating gives CASSVQGRYTEAFF.

This clonotype showed up just a few times. V and J are TRBV15 and TRBJ1-5, with D unclear. Germline V gene lookup returns CDR1 LNHNV and CDR2 YYDKDF (reference sequence). The CDR3 is made up of 13 amino acids. V lost 0 bases and J 4 bases, leaving 4 bases between the germline ends. The CDR3 reads CATSRDKNQPQHF. The CDR3 nucleotides read TGTGCCACCAGCAGAGACAAGAATCAGCCCCAGCATTTT.

The chain joins TRBV27 to TRBJ2-7; D possibly uses TRBD1 or TRBD2 (6 bases each). The CDR3 is made up of 15 amino acids. V lost 4 bases to trimming and J lost 4 bases, with 17 bases between them. From germline, CDR1 is MNHEY and CDR2 SMNVEV (reference sequence). The CDR3 region is CASSSGGGGTYEQYF. Here the CDR3 DNA reads TGTGCCAGCAGTTCAGGAGGGGGTGGTACGTACGAGCAGTACTTC.

J is TRBJ1-1 and V is TRBV7-4; D ambiguous. The CDR3 runs 16 residues. CDR1 and CDR2 from the germline V gene are SGHVT and SQSDAQ. With 1 base removed from V and 1 base from J, the gap between germline ends came to 13 bases. CDR3 DNA: TGTGCCAGCAGCTTAGACCGCTCAGACGAGAACACTGAAGCTTTCTTT. The encoded protein is CASSLDRSDENTEAFF.

This clonotype was picked up a small number of times. V gene TRBV20-1 combines with J gene TRBJ2-1; 9 bases line up with TRBD2. V lost 2 bases and J lost 1; bases outside the gene matches: 6. The CDR3 length is 16 residues. Germline CDR1 reads DFQATT; CDR2 reads SNEGSKA (reference sequence). The CDR3 sequence: CSARSRTSGSYNEQFF. The CDR3, as DNA: TGCAGTGCTAGATCCCGAACTAGCGGGTCCTACAATGAGCAGTTCTTC.

This clonotype showed up just a few times. The CDR3: CASSSRNEKLFF. The DNA of the CDR3 is TGTGCCAGTAGTAGCAGAAATGAAAAACTGTTTTTT. This sequence joins TRBV19 and TRBJ1-4; D is unclear. The CDR3 consists of 12 residues. Trimming removed 4 bases at V and 5 bases at J, with 5 bases between. Germline lookup yields CDR1 LNHDA and CDR2 SQIVND (reference sequence).

The sample holds a few counts of this clonotype. The J gene is TRBJ1-3, the V gene TRBV6-5; tentatively, D is TRBD1 (6 bases). The germline V gene has CDR1 MNHEY and CDR2 SVGAGI. The CDR3 runs 14 residues. Trimming cost V 6 bases and J 4 bases, with 13 bases left between them. This chain's CDR3 is CASRLQGAGNTIYF. The CDR3 coding sequence is TGTGCCAGCAGGTTACAGGGTGCGGGAAACACCATATATTTT.

The J gene is TRBJ1-1, the V gene TRBV6-2 or TRBV6-3; 7 bases match TRBD1. V was clipped by 4 bases and J by 4 bases; unmatched bases: 6. Germline V gene lookup returns CDR1 MNHEY and CDR2 SVGEGT. The CDR3 loop spans 14 amino acids. The chain's CDR3 is CASSFRRQGTEAFF. CDR3 DNA sequence: TGTGCCAGCAGTTTCAGACGACAGGGCACTGAAGCTTTCTTT.